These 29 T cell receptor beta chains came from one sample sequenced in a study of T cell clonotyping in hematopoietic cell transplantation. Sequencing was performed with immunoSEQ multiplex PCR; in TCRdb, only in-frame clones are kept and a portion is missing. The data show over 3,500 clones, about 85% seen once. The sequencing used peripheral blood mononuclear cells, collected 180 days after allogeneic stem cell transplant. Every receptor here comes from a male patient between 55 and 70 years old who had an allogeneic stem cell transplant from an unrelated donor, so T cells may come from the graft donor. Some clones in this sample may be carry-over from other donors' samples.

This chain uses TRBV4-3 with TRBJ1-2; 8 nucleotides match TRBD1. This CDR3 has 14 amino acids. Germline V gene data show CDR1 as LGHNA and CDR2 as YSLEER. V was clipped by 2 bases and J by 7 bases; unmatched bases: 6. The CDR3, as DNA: TGCGCCAGCAGCCAAATGCAGGGGGCCGGTGGCTACACCTTC. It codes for CASSQMQGAGGYTF.

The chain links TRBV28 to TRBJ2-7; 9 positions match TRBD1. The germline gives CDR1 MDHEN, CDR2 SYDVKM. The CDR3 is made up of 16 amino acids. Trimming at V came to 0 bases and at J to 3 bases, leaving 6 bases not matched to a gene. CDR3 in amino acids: CASSLWARDRVYEQYF. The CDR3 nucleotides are TGTGCCAGCAGTTTATGGGCCCGGGACAGGGTCTACGAGCAGTACTTC.

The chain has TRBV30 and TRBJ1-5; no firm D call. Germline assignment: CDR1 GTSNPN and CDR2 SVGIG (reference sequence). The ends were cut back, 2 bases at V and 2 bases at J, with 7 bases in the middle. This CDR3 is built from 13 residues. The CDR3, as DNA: TGTGCCTGGAGTCCCCAGGGCAATCAGCCCCAGCATTTT. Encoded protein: CAWSPQGNQPQHF.

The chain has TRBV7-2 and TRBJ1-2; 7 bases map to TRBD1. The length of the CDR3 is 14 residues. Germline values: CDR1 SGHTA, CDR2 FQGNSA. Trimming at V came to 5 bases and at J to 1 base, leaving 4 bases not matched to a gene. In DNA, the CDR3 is TGTGCCAGCAGCCAGGGGGGGAATAACTATGGCTACACCTTC. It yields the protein CASSQGGNNYGYTF.

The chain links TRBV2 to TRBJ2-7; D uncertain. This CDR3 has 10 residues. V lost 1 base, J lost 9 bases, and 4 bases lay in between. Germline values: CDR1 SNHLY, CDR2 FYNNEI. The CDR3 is CASSEVGQYF. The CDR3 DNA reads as TGTGCCAGCAGTGAAGTCGGGCAGTACTTC.

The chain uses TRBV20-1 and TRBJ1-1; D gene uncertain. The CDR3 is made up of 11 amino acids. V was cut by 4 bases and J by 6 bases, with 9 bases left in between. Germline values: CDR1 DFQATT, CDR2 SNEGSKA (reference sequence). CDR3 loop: CSATVGPEAFF. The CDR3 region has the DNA TGCAGTGCTACCGTAGGGCCTGAAGCTTTCTTT.

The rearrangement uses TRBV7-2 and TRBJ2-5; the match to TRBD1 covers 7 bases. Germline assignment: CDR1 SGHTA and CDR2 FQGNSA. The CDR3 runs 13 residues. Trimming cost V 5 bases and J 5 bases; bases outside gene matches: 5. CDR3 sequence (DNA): TGTGCCAGCAGCCGACAGGGACGGGAGACCCAGTACTTC. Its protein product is CASSRQGRETQYF.

The CDR3 bases are TGTGCCAGCAGTTTAAGCCTAGCGGGGGGCTACTACGAGCAGTACTTC. Its protein is CASSLSLAGGYYEQYF. The rearrangement links TRBV28 to TRBJ2-7; 11 bases align to TRBD2. CDR1 MDHEN and CDR2 SYDVKM come from the germline V gene. Trimming removed 2 bases from V and 3 bases from J; junction bases left unmatched: 6. This CDR3 region has 16 residues.

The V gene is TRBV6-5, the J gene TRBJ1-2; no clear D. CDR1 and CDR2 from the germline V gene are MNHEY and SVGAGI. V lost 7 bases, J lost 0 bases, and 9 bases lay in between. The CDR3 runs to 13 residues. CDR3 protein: CASTRGTNYGYTF. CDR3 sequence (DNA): TGTGCCAGCACCCGAGGGACTAACTATGGCTACACCTTC.

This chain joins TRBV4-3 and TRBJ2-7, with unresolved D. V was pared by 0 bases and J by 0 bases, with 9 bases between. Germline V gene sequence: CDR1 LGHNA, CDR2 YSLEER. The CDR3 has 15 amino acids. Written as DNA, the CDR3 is TGCGCCAGCAGCCAAGATAGGTCAGGCTCCTACGAGCAGTACTTC. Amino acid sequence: CASSQDRSGSYEQYF.

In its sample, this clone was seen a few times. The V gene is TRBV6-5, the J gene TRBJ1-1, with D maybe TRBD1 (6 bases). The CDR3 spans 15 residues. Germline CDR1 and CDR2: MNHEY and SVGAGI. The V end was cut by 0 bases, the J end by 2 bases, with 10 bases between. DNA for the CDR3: TGTGCCAGCAGTTACTCTCGGACAGCAAACACTGAAGCTTTCTTT. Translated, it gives CASSYSRTANTEAFF.

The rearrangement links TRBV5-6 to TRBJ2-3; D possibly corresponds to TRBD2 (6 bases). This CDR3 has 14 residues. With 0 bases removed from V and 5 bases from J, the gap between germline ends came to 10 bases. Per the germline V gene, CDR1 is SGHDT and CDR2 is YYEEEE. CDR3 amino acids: CASSLERGKDTQYF. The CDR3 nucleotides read TGTGCCAGCAGCTTGGAACGGGGGAAAGATACGCAGTATTTT.

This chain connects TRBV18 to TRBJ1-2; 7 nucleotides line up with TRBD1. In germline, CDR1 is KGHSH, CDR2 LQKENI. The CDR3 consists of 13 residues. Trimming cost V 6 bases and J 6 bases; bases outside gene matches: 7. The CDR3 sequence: CASSGEGGNGYTF. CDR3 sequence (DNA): TGTGCCAGCTCCGGGGAAGGGGGCAATGGCTACACCTTC.

In DNA form, the CDR3 reads TGTGCCAGCATCCCAGACAGGGGCTATGGCTACACCTTC. This codes for CASIPDRGYGYTF. V gene TRBV6-6 combines with J gene TRBJ1-2; 8 nucleotides align to TRBD1. The CDR3 covers 13 residues. With 7 bases clipped from V and 4 bases from J, the junction kept 5 bases outside the gene matches. Germline loops: CDR1 MNHNY, CDR2 SVGAGI (reference sequence).

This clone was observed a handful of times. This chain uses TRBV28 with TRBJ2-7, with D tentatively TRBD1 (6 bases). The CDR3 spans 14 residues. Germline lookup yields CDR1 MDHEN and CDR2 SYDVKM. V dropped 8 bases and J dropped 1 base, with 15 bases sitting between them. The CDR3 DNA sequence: TGTGCCAGCCACCGGGACAATCTATCCTACGAGCAGTACTTC. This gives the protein CASHRDNLSYEQYF.

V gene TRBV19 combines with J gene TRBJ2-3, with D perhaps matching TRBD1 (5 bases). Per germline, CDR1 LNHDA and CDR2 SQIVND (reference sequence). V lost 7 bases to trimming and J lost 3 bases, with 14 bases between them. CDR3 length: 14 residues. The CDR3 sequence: CASTARGQTDTQYF. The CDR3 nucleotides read TGTGCCAGTACCGCTCGAGGACAAACAGATACGCAGTATTTT.

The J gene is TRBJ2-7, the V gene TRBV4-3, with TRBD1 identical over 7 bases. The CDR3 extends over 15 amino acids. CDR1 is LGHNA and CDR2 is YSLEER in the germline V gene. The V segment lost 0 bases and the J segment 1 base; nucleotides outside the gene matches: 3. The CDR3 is CASSQDPTGSYEQYF. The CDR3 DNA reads TGCGCCAGCAGCCAAGACCCGACAGGGTCCTACGAGCAGTACTTC.

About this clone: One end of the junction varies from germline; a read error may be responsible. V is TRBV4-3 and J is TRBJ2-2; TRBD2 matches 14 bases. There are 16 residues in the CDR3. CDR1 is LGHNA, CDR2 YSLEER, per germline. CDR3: CAISLGTSGGLGELFF. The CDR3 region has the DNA TGCGCCATCAGCCTCGGGACTAGCGGGGGTCTCGGGGAGCTGTTTTTT.

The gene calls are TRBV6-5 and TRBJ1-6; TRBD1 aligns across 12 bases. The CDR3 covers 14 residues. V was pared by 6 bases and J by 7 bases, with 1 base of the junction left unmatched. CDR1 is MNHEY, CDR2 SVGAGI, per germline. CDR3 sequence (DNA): TGTGCCAGCAGAGGGACAGGGGGCAATTCACCCCTCCACTTT. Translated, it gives CASRGTGGNSPLHF.

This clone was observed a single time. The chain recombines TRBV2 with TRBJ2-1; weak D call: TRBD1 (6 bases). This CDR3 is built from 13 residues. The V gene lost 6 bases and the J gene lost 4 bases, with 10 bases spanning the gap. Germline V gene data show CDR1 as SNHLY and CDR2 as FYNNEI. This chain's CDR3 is CASSEDSYNEQFF. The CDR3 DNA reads TGTGCCAGCAGCGAGGACAGTTACAATGAGCAGTTCTTC.

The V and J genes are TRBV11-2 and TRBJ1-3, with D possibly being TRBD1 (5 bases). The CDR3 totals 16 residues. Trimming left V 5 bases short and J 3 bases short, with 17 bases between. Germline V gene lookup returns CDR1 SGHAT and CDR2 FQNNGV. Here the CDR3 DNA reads TGTGCCAGCAGCCAAGAGGGGCGGACTCTTGGAAACACCATATATTTT. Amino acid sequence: CASSQEGRTLGNTIYF.

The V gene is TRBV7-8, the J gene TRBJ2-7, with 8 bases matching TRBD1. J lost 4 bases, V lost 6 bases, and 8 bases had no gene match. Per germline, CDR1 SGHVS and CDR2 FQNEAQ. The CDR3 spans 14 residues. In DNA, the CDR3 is TGTGCCAGCAGTTTTGGACAGGGTCGATACGAGCAGTACTTC. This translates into CASSFGQGRYEQYF.

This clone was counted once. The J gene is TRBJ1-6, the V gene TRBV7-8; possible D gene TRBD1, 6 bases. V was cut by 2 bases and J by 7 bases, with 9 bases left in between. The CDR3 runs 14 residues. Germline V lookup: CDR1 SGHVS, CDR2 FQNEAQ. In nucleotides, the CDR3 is TGTGCCAGCAGCTTAAACAGGGCAAATTCACCCCTCCACTTT. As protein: CASSLNRANSPLHF.

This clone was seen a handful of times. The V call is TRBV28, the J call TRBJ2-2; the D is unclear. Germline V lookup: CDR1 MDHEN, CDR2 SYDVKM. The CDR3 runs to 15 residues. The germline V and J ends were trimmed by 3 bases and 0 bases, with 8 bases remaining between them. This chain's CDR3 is CASSFDGPNTGELFF. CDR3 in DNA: TGTGCCAGCAGTTTCGACGGACCGAACACCGGGGAGCTGTTTTTT.

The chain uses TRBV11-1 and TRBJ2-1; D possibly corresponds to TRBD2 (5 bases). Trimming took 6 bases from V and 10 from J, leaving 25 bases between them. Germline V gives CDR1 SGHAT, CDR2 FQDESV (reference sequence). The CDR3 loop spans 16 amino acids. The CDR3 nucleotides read TGTGCCAGCAGTCGTCTTCCGGGAACACGGCAAGGCGAGCAGTTCTTC. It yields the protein CASSRLPGTRQGEQFF.

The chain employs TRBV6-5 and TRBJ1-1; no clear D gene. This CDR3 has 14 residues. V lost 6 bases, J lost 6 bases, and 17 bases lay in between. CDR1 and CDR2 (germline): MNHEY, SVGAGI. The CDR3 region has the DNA TGTGCCAGCAGAAAACTTCAGGTTTTCGCTGAAGCTTTCTTT. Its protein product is CASRKLQVFAEAFF.

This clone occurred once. The CDR3 is CASSFRTGGSEQYF. The DNA of the CDR3 is TGCGCCAGCAGCTTCCGGACAGGGGGCAGTGAGCAGTACTTC. This chain links TRBV4-1 with TRBJ2-7, with TRBD1 matching over 11 bases. Per the germline V gene, CDR1 is MGHRA and CDR2 is YSYEKL. This CDR3 is 14 amino acids long. Trimming cost V 5 bases and J 7 bases; bases outside gene matches: 7.

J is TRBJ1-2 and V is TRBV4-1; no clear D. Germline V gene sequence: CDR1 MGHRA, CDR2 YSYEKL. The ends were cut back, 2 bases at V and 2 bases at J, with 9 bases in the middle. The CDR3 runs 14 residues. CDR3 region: CASSQSKDNYGYTF. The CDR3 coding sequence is TGCGCCAGCAGCCAATCCAAGGACAACTATGGCTACACCTTC.

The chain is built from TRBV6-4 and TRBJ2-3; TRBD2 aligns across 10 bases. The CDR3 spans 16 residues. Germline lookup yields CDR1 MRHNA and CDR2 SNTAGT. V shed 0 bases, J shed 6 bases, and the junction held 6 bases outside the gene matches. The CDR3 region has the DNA TGTGCCAGCAGTGACTCGGTAGCGGGAGGTCTGGATACGCAGTATTTT. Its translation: CASSDSVAGGLDTQYF.